The source of this T cell receptor (beta chain) is a study of blood T cell repertoires in COVID-19. The table came from immunoSEQ multiplex PCR; TCRdb's copy has only in-frame clones and leaves some out. The sample has about 200,000 clones, 85% to 90% seen once; the top ten hold 5.5% to 7%. The CDR3 consists of 15 residues. V was pared by 5 bases and J by 2 bases, with 5 bases of the junction left unmatched. In germline, CDR1 is SGHVS, CDR2 FQNEAQ. This TCR derives from a man older than 75 with acute or convalescent COVID-19. Source material: peripheral blood. V is TRBV7-8 and J is TRBJ1-2, with 10 bases matching TRBD1. The CDR3 protein is CASSRDRGRNYGYTF. The CDR3 DNA follows: TGTGCCAGCAGCCGAGACAGGGGGCGCAACTATGGCTACACCTTC. The full variable domain, in which reference TRBV7-8 and TRBJ1-2 provide the parts outside the CDR3, is GAGVSQSPRYKVAKRGQDVALRCDPISGHVSLFWYQQALGQGPEFLTYFQNEAQLDKSGLPSDRFFAERPEGSVSTLKIQRTQQEDSAVYLCASSRDRGRNYGYTFGSGTRLTVV.